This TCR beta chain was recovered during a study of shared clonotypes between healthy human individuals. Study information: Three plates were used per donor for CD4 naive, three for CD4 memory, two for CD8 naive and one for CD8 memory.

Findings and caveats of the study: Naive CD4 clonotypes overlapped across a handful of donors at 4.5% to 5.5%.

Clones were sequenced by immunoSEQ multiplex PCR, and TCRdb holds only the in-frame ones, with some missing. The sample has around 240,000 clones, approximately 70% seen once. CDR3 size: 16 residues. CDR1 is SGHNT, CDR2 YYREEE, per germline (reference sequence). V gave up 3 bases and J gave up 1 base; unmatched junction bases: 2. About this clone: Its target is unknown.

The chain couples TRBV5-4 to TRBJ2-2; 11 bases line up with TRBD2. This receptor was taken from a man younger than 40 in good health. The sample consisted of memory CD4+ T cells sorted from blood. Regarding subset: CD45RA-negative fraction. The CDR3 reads CASSSGLAGNTGELFF. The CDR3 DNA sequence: TGTGCCAGCAGCTCCGGACTAGCGGGGAACACCGGGGAGCTGTTTTTT.